These T cell receptor beta chains were read from a single sample in a study of shared clonotypes between healthy human individuals. Clones were read by immunoSEQ multiplex PCR, and TCRdb kept only the in-frame ones, dropping some. The table records fewer than 850,000 clones, 90% of them present only once. The source material was memory CD8+ T cells from PBMCs. The receptor set was obtained from a man younger than 35 in good health. Some clones in this sample may be carry-over from other donors' samples. The CDR3 runs from the conserved cysteine through the conserved F or W. Rows give clone size only sometimes, using once, few, many, or a class for an expanded clone.

V gene	clone size	J gene	CDR3 protein
TRBV7-6	-	TRBJ2-2	CASSLLLAGSGELFF
TRBV28	-	TRBJ2-7	CASWTGQTSYEQYF
TRBV13	-	TRBJ1-3	CASSFSGGTGNTIYF
TRBV27	-	TRBJ1-1	CASSFSSGTLTEAFF
TRBV10-1	-	TRBJ2-7	CASSQGAHEQYF
TRBV7-9	-	TRBJ1-2	CASSPGYAGIVGGGYTF
TRBV27	-	TRBJ2-1	CASSPHLTGGGFNEQFF
TRBV7-9	-	TRBJ2-3	CASSSTSGRLTDTQYF
TRBV7-6	-	TRBJ2-5	CASSFHPLREGGETQYF
TRBV28	once	TRBJ2-7	CASSLLTSGGSYEQYF